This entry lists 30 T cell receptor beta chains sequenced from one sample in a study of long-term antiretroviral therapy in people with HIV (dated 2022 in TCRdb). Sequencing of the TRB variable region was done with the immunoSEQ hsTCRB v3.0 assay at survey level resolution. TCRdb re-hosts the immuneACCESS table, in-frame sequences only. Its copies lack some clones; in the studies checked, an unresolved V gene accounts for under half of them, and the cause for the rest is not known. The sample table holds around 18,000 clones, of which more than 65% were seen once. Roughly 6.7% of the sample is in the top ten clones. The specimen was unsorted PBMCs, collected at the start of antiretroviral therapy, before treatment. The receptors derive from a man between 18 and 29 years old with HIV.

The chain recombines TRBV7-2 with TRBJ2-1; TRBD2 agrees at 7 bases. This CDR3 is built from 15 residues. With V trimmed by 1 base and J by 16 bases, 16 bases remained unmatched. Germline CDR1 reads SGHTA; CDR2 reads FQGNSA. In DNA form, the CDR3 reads TGTGCCAGCAGCTTAGTTGTTGTGTTGGGGGAGGGCGGATTCTTC. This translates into CASSLVVVLGEGGFF. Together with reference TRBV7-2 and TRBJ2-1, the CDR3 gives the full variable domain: GAGVSQSPSNKVTEKGKDVELRCDPISGHTALYWYRQSLGQGLEFLIYFQGNSAPDKSGLPSDRFSAERTGGSVSTLTIQRTQQEDSAVYLCASSLVVVLGEGGFFGPGTRLTVL.

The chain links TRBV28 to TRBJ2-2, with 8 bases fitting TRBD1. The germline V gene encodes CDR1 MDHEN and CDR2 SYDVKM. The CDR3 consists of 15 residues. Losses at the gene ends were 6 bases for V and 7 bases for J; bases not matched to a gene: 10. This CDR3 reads CASRGARGQNGELFF. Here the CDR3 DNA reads TGTGCCAGCAGAGGGGCCAGGGGGCAAAACGGGGAGCTGTTTTTT.

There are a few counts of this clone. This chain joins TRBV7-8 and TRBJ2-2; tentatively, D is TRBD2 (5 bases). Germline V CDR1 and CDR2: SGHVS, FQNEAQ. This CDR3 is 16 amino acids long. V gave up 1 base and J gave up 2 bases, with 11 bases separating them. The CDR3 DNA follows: TGTGCCAGCAGCTTAGGGTTCGAGGGAAACACCGGGGAGCTGTTTTTT. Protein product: CASSLGFEGNTGELFF.

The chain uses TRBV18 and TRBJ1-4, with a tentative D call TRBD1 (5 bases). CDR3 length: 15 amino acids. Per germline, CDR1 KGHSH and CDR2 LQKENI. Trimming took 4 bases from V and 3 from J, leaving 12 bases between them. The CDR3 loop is CASSLQGKPNEKLFF. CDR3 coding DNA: TGTGCCAGCTCACTGCAGGGAAAACCTAATGAAAAACTGTTTTTT.

For the CDR3, the DNA is TGTGCCAGCAGCTCGTACTCCGGGACCGAGCAGTACTTC. Its protein product is CASSSYSGTEQYF. The rearrangement uses TRBV7-9 and TRBJ2-7; D possibly matches TRBD1 or TRBD2 (5 bases each). The germline V gene encodes CDR1 SEHNR and CDR2 FQNEAQ (reference sequence). Trimming removed 4 bases from V and 6 bases from J, with 13 bases in between. This CDR3 region has 13 residues.

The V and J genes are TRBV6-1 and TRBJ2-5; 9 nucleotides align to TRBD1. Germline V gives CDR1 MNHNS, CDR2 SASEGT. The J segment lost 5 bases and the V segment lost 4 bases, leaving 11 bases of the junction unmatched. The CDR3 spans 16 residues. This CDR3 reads CASSVTRTGVGETQYF. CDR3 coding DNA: TGTGCCAGCAGTGTTACCCGGACAGGGGTCGGGGAGACCCAGTACTTC.

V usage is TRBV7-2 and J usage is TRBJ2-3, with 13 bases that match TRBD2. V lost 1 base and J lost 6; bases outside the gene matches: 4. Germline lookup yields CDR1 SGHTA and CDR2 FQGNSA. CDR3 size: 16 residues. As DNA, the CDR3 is TGTGCCAGCAGCTTAGAGGGACTAGCGGGATCTGATACGCAGTATTTT. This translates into CASSLEGLAGSDTQYF.

CDR3 nucleotide sequence: TGTGCCAGCAGCCCCGGGACTGGCTCCTACAATGAGCAGTTCTTC. Encoded protein: CASSPGTGSYNEQFF. The chain employs TRBV27 and TRBJ2-1, with D perhaps TRBD2 (6 bases). This CDR3 contains 15 residues. V lost 6 bases and J lost 0, with 12 bases in between. Germline CDR1 MNHEY, CDR2 SMNVEV (reference sequence).

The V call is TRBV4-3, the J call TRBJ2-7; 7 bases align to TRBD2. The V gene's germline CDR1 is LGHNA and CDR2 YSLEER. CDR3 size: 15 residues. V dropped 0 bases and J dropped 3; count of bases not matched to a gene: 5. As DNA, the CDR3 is TGCGCCAGCAGCCAAGATTCGGGACTATACTACGAGCAGTACTTC. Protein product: CASSQDSGLYYEQYF.

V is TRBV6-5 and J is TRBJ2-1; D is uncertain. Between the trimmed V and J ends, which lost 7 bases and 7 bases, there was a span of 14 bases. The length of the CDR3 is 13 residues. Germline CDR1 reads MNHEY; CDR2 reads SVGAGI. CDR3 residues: CASTKAYGNEQFF. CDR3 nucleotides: TGTGCCAGCACCAAAGCTTACGGGAATGAGCAGTTCTTC.

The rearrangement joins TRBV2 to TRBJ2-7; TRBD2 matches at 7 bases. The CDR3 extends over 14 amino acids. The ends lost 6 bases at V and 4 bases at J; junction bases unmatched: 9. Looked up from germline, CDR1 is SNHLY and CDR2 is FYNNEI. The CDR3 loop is CASREGGSRYEQYF. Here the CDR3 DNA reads TGTGCCAGCAGGGAGGGCGGGAGTAGGTACGAGCAGTACTTC.

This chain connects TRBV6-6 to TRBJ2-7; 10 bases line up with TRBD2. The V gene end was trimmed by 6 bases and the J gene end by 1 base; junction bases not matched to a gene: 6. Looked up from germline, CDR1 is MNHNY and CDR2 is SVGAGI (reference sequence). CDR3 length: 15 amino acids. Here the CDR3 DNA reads TGTGCCAGCAGGCCTACTAGCGGGGAGTCCTACGAGCAGTACTTC. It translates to CASRPTSGESYEQYF.

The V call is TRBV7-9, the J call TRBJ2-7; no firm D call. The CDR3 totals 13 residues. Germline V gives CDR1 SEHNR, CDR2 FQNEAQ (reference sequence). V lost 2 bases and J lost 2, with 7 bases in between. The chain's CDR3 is CASSLNQAYEQYF. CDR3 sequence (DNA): TGTGCCAGCAGCTTAAACCAGGCCTACGAGCAGTACTTC.

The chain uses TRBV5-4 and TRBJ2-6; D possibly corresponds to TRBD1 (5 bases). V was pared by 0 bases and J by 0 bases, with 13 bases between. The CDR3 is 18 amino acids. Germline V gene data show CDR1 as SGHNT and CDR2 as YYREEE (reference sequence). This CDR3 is CASSLEGTRVSGANVLTF. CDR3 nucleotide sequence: TGTGCCAGCAGCTTGGAGGGAACCAGGGTCTCTGGGGCCAACGTCCTGACTTTC.

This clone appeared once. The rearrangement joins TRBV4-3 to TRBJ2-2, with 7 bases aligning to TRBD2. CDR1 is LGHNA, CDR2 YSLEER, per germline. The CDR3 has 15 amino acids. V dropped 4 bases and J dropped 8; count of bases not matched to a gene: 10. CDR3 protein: CASSRRLAGDGELFF. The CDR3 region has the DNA TGCGCCAGCAGCCGACGTCTCGCGGGAGATGGGGAGCTGTTTTTT.

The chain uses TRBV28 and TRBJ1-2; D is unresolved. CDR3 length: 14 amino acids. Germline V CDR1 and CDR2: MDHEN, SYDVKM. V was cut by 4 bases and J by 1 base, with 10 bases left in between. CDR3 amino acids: CASSSDTHNYGYTF. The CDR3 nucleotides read TGTGCCAGCAGTTCTGACACCCATAACTATGGCTACACCTTC.

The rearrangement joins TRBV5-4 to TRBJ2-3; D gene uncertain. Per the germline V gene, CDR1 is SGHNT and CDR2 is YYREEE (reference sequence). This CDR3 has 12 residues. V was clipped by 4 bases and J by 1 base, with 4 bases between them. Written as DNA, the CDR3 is TGTGCCAGCAGCCGACGCACAGATACGCAGTATTTT. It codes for CASSRRTDTQYF. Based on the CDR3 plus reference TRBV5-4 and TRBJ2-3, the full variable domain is ETGVTQSPTHLIKTRGQQVTLRCSSQSGHNTVSWYQQALGQGPQFIFQYYREEENGRGNFPPRFSGLQFPNYSSELNVNALELDDSALYLCASSRRTDTQYFGPGTRLTVL.

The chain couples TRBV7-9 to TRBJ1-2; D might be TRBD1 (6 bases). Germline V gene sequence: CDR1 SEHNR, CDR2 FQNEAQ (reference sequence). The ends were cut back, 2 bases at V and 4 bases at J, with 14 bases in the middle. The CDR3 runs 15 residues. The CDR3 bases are TGTGCCAGCAGCTTATCACAGGGACCATCCTATGGCTACACCTTC. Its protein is CASSLSQGPSYGYTF.

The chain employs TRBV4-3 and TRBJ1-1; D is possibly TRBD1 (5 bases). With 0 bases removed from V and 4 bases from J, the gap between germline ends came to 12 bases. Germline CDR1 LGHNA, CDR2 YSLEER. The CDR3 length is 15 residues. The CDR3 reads CASSQEPGFATEAFF. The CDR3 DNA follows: TGCGCCAGCAGCCAAGAACCAGGGTTTGCCACTGAAGCTTTCTTT.

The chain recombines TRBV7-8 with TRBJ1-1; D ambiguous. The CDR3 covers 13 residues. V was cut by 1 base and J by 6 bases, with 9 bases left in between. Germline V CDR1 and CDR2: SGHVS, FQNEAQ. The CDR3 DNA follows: TGTGCCAGCAGCTTAGGGCCCGTAGCTGAAGCTTTCTTT. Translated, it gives CASSLGPVAEAFF.

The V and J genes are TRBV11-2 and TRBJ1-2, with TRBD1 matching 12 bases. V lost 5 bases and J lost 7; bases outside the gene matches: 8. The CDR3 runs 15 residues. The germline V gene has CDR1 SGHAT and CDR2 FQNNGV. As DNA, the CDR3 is TGTGCCAGCAGCACGTCCGGGACAGGGGGCTCTGGCTACACCTTC. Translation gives CASSTSGTGGSGYTF. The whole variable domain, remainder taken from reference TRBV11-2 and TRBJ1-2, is EAGVAQSPRYKIIEKRQSVAFWCNPISGHATLYWYQQILGQGPKLLIQFQNNGVVDDSQLPKDRFSAERLKGVDSTLKIQPAKLEDSAVYLCASSTSGTGGSGYTFGSGTRLTVV.

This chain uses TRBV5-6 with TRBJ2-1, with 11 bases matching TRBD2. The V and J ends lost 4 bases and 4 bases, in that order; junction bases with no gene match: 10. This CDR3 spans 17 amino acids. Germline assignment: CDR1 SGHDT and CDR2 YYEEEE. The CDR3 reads CASSTFSIAGGYNEQFF. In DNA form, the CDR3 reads TGTGCCAGCAGCACGTTCTCGATAGCGGGAGGGTACAATGAGCAGTTCTTC.

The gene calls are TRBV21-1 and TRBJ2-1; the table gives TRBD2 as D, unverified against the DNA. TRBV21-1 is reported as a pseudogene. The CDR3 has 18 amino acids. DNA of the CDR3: TGTGCCAGCAGCAAGATCGGCGCGGTACAGGGAGGGACGGGTATTCAGTTCTTC. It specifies CASSKIGAVQGGTGIQFF.

The CDR3 is CASISWRSSGANVLTF. CDR3 bases: TGTGCCAGTATTTCCTGGAGGAGCTCTGGGGCCAACGTCCTGACTTTC. The J gene is TRBJ2-6, the V gene TRBV19, with D maybe TRBD2 (5 bases). V dropped 7 bases and J dropped 0 bases, with 13 bases sitting between them. Per the germline V gene, CDR1 is LNHDA and CDR2 is SQIVND (reference sequence). There are 16 residues in the CDR3.

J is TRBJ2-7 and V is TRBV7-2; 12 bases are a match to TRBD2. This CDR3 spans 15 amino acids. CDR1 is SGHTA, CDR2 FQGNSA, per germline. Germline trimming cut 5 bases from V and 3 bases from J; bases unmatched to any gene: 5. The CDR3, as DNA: TGTGCCAGCAGCGGGGGGGGACTAGCGGGCTACGAGCAGTACTTC. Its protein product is CASSGGGLAGYEQYF.

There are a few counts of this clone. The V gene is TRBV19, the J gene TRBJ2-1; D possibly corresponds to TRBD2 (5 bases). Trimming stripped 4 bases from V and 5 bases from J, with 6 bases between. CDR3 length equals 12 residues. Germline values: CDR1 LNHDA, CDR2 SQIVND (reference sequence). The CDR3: CASSTGDNEQFF. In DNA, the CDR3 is TGTGCCAGTAGTACCGGGGACAATGAGCAGTTCTTC.

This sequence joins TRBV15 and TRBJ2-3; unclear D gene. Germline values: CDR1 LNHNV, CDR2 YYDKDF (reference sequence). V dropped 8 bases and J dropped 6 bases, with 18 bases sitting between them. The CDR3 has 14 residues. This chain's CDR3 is CATHSLLNTDTQYF. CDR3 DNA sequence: TGTGCCACCCACTCCCTTTTGAATACGGATACGCAGTATTTT.

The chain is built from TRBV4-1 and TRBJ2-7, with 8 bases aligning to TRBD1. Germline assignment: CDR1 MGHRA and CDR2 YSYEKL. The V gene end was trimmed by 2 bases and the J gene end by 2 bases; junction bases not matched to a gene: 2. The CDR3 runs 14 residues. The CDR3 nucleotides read TGCGCCAGCAGCCAACAGACAGGGGCCTACGAGCAGTACTTC. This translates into CASSQQTGAYEQYF.

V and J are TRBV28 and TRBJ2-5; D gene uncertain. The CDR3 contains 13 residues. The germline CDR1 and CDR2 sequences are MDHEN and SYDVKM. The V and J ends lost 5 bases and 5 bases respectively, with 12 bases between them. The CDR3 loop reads CASSPDTLETQYF. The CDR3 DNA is TGTGCCAGCAGTCCCGATACTCTGGAGACCCAGTACTTC.

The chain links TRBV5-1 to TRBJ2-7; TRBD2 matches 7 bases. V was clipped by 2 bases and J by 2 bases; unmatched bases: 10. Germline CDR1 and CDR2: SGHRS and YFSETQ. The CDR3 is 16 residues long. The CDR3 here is CASSLHLSSGTYEQYF. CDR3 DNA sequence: TGCGCCAGCAGCTTACATTTGTCTAGCGGAACCTACGAGCAGTACTTC.